This T cell receptor beta chain was identified during a study of shared T cell receptors in the human thymus. The table came from immunoSEQ multiplex PCR; TCRdb's copy has only in-frame clones and leaves some out. The repertoire holds approximately 730,000 clones, with 70% to 90% as singletons. These same records also appear under a second study, on human thymus T cells. That investigation notes: Resections removed during corrective heart surgery provided the thymus tissue used. Thymic and blood repertoires seemed to favor certain V and J genes. Related reports documented highly overlapping thymic repertoires among unrelated individuals.

The receptor comes from a girl younger than two with a congenital heart defect. Input material: thymocytes.

The CDR3 DNA sequence: TGTGCCAGCAGCCAAGATGGATTCGGCGGGGGGGCAAATGAGCAGTTCTTC. Amino acid sequence: CASSQDGFGGGANEQFF. The chain combines TRBV14 with TRBJ2-1, with 9 bases lining up with TRBD2. After removal of 0 bases from V and 7 bases from J, the junction contained 10 bases not matched to a gene. Germline CDR1 reads SGHDN; CDR2 reads FVKESK. The CDR3 sequence is 17 residues long.